The present T cell receptor (beta chain) was sequenced within a study of identical twins. Study observations and caveats: Whereas memory repertoires showed no such difference, abundant cord blood beta clonotypes carried fewer insertions. The analysis was cross-sectional rather than longitudinal within donors.

TCRdb reprocessed the 5' RACE reads with MiXCR, giving one entry per CDR3 protein. The table includes about 190,000 distinct CDR3 sequences, 15% detected once. In the case of this clonotype: Its antigen is unidentified.

V lost 5 bases and J lost 6; bases outside the gene matches: 3. The germline gives CDR1 SEHNR, CDR2 FQNEAQ (reference sequence). CDR3 length: 15 residues. The data were also submitted as part of a second study, on T cells expressing NK-cell markers. That work adds: Researchers got TCR beta repertoires out of sorted CD3+CD56+NKG2C+, CD3+CD56+NKG2C- and CD3+CD56-NKG2C+ T cells. It was still unclear whether expanded NKG2C+ T cell clones were HCMV specific.

The TCR originated in a woman in her late teens or twenties in good health. Sequencing was performed on CD8+ T cells sorted from blood. The chain combines TRBV7-9 with TRBJ2-1, with TRBD2 matching over 14 bases. The CDR3, as DNA: TGTGCCAGCAGCCCGACTAGCGGGAGGGCCAATGAGCAGTTCTTC. Protein sequence: CASSPTSGRANEQFF. The full variable domain, with the rest looked up from reference TRBV7-9 and TRBJ2-1, is DTGVSQNPRHKITKRGQNVTFRCDPISEHNRLYWYRQTLGQGPEFLTYFQNEAQLEKSRLLSDRFSAERPKGSFSTLEIQRTEQGDSAMYLCASSPTSGRANEQFFGPGTRLTVL.